This T cell receptor (beta chain) was sequenced for a study of T cells in Graves' hyperthyroidism and ophthalmopathy. What was amplified from RNA transcripts were TCR beta CDR3 regions. A first-round RT-PCR of the TCR CDR3 used the HTBI primer set. TCRdb reprocessed the multiplex PCR reads with MiXCR, giving one entry per CDR3 protein. Of 550,000 to 600,000 distinct CDR3 sequences in the sample, around 15% were seen once. Uncontrolled infection, other autoimmune disease, pregnancy or lactation excluded patients. About this clonotype: As yet, its antigen is unknown.

Regarding the study as a whole: Clonotypes that were expanded in thyroid above 0.001 mostly appeared in blood too.

Germline V gene sequence: CDR1 MGHDK, CDR2 SYGVNS. This CDR3 is 17 amino acids long. Trimming took off 6 bases at V and 7 bases at J, with 24 bases between the two ends. The TCR originated in a woman younger than 35 with Graves' hyperthyroidism. Specimen: blood. J is TRBJ2-2 and V is TRBV25-1; D may be TRBD1 or TRBD2 (6 bases each). The CDR3 here is CASRLTGGGLLGGELFF. DNA of the CDR3: TGTGCCAGCAGACTTACCGGGGGCGGTTTACTAGGCGGGGAGCTGTTTTTT.